One and the same sample provided the 20 T cell receptor beta chains below, sequenced in a study of CD4+ T cells in melanoma. Generated by immunoSEQ multiplex PCR, the TCRdb table keeps only in-frame clones and is missing some. The data hold over 100,000 clones, with about nine tenths observed a single time. Sequencing was performed on peripheral blood. The receptors stem from a human donor with melanoma.

The chain joins TRBV11-3 to TRBJ2-7; TRBD1 matches at 7 bases. The germline V gene has CDR1 SGHNT and CDR2 YENEEA. The V segment lost 5 bases and the J segment 7 bases; nucleotides outside the gene matches: 2. The CDR3 runs 11 residues. CDR3 protein: CASSEGQEQYF. The CDR3 DNA reads TGTGCCAGCAGCGAGGGACAGGAGCAGTACTTC.

CDR3 loop: CASSHKTGRHQPQHF. CDR3 DNA sequence: TGTGCCAGCAGCCACAAGACAGGGCGGCATCAGCCCCAGCATTTT. The V and J genes are TRBV5-4 and TRBJ1-5, with 7 bases lining up with TRBD1. V was pared by 4 bases and J by 5 bases, with 9 bases of the junction left unmatched. Germline values: CDR1 SGHNT, CDR2 YYREEE (reference sequence). This CDR3 contains 15 residues.

The rearrangement uses TRBV14 and TRBJ2-3, with TRBD1 identical over 8 bases. This CDR3 spans 17 amino acids. V lost 2 bases and J lost 0; bases outside the gene matches: 7. Germline assignment: CDR1 SGHDN and CDR2 FVKESK. This chain's CDR3 is CASSQPTGTGSTDTQYF. CDR3 bases: TGTGCCAGCAGCCAACCTACCGGGACAGGAAGCACAGATACGCAGTATTTT.

This chain joins TRBV11-2 and TRBJ2-5, with D hard to call. V lost 0 bases and J 4 bases, leaving 9 bases between the germline ends. The CDR3 has 14 amino acids. Germline V gives CDR1 SGHAT, CDR2 FQNNGV. This chain's CDR3 is CASSLDRSAETQYF. Here the CDR3 DNA reads TGTGCCAGCAGCTTAGATAGGTCGGCAGAGACCCAGTACTTC. Supplemented by reference TRBV11-2 and TRBJ2-5, the full variable domain reads EAGVAQSPRYKIIEKRQSVAFWCNPISGHATLYWYQQILGQGPKLLIQFQNNGVVDDSQLPKDRFSAERLKGVDSTLKIQPAKLEDSAVYLCASSLDRSAETQYFGPGTRLLVL.

The chain has TRBV16 and TRBJ2-3; the match to TRBD1 covers 9 bases. Germline V CDR1 and CDR2: KGHSY, FQNENV. With V trimmed by 5 bases and J by 3 bases, 6 bases remained unmatched. The CDR3 extends over 15 amino acids. The CDR3 loop reads CASSFNRGPTDTQYF. In DNA, the CDR3 is TGTGCCAGCAGCTTTAACAGGGGGCCGACAGATACGCAGTATTTT.

This clone was seen only once. This sequence joins TRBV4-3 and TRBJ2-3; 12 nucleotides align to TRBD2. The CDR3 is 17 amino acids. Per germline, CDR1 LGHNA and CDR2 YSLEER. Trimming cost V 4 bases and J 3 bases; bases outside gene matches: 8. Here the CDR3 reads CASSRRTSGAGTDTQYF. For the CDR3, the DNA is TGCGCCAGCAGCCGCAGGACTAGCGGGGCGGGGACAGATACGCAGTATTTT.

This clone has only a few counts. This chain connects TRBV2 to TRBJ1-5, with D unresolved. This CDR3 is 12 amino acids long. Trimming removed 3 bases from V and 5 bases from J, with 5 bases in between. CDR1 is SNHLY and CDR2 is FYNNEI in the germline V gene. The CDR3 DNA reads TGTGCCAGCAGTGACAGGTATCAGCCCCAGCATTTT. Its protein is CASSDRYQPQHF.

The J gene is TRBJ2-2, the V gene TRBV6-6, with 8 bases fitting TRBD1. This CDR3 is built from 16 residues. V lost 7 bases, J lost 0 bases, and 7 bases stayed unmatched. The germline V gene encodes CDR1 MNHNY and CDR2 SVGAGI (reference sequence). Here the CDR3 DNA reads TGTGCCAGCACCCCGACAGGGGCCACGAACACCGGGGAGCTGTTTTTT. Translating gives CASTPTGATNTGELFF.

The chain combines TRBV12-5 with TRBJ2-7, with D tentatively TRBD1 or TRBD2 (5 bases each). Germline V gene data show CDR1 as LGHNT and CDR2 as FRNRAP. V shed 7 bases and J shed 3 bases, with 7 bases lying between them. The CDR3 loop spans 11 amino acids. CDR3 in DNA: TGTGCTAGTGCGGGGCTCTACGAGCAGTACTTC. As protein: CASAGLYEQYF.

This chain links TRBV5-1 with TRBJ2-5; D might be TRBD1 (5 bases). This CDR3 spans 15 amino acids. Germline loops: CDR1 SGHRS, CDR2 YFSETQ. Trimming took 7 bases from V and 1 from J, leaving 17 bases between them. CDR3 in amino acids: CASSDGPGSQETQYF. Written as DNA, the CDR3 is TGCGCCAGCTCCGACGGGCCAGGGTCCCAAGAGACCCAGTACTTC.

V gene TRBV4-3 combines with J gene TRBJ1-1; D is undetermined. The CDR3 sequence is 13 residues long. Looked up from germline, CDR1 is LGHNA and CDR2 is YSLEER. V shed 2 bases and J shed 11 bases, with 15 bases lying between them. The CDR3 nucleotides read TGCGCCAGCAGCCAAATGGGTCGGCGAGGGGCTTTCTTT. Protein: CASSQMGRRGAFF.

The chain is built from TRBV7-2 and TRBJ1-6, with 9 nucleotides matching TRBD1. This CDR3 region has 15 residues. The junction had 3 bases not matched to a gene; V was cut back by 5 bases and J by 4 bases. The V gene's germline CDR1 is SGHTA and CDR2 FQGNSA. CDR3: CASSRGQGYNSPLHF. The CDR3 DNA is TGTGCCAGCAGCAGGGGACAGGGATATAATTCACCCCTCCACTTT.

The chain is built from TRBV7-8 and TRBJ2-3; D might be TRBD2 (6 bases). The germline V gene encodes CDR1 SGHVS and CDR2 FQNEAQ. The CDR3 totals 14 residues. The V end was cut by 6 bases, the J end by 4 bases, with 14 bases between. The CDR3 loop reads CASRSGRLSDTQYF. The CDR3 DNA sequence: TGTGCCAGCAGGTCAGGGAGGCTCTCAGATACGCAGTATTTT.

This chain uses TRBV6-4 with TRBJ1-5; D call uncertain. The V end lost 3 bases, the J end lost 3 bases, and 6 bases lay between the germline ends. CDR1 MRHNA and CDR2 SNTAGT come from the germline V gene. The CDR3 has 13 amino acids. The CDR3 sequence is CASSEQINQPQHF. The CDR3 DNA reads as TGTGCCAGCAGTGAACAGATCAATCAGCCCCAGCATTTT.

The chain joins TRBV9 to TRBJ1-3; D is unresolved. Trimming took 4 bases from V and 6 from J, leaving 14 bases between them. Germline CDR1 and CDR2: SGDLS and YYNGEE. This CDR3 comprises 14 residues. The CDR3 sequence: CASSPLKSLNTIYF. Written as DNA, the CDR3 is TGTGCCAGCAGCCCACTTAAGTCCCTAAACACCATATATTTT.

V is TRBV6-6 and J is TRBJ2-7; D call uncertain. Per the germline V gene, CDR1 is MNHNY and CDR2 is SVGAGI (reference sequence). Trimming pared 2 bases from V and 0 bases from J, leaving 8 bases between. The CDR3 extends over 14 amino acids. As DNA, the CDR3 is TGTGCCAGCAGTTACCAAAGGAACTCCTACGAGCAGTACTTC. Encoded protein: CASSYQRNSYEQYF.

The V gene is TRBV7-7, the J gene TRBJ2-5; D might be TRBD1 or TRBD2, each matching 7 bases. Germline V CDR1 and CDR2: SSHAT, FNYEAQ (reference sequence). V lost 5 bases and J 5 bases, leaving 12 bases between the germline ends. The CDR3 consists of 13 residues. The CDR3, as DNA: TGTGCCAGCAGCCCAGGGGGGGGCGAGACCCAGTACTTC. As protein: CASSPGGGETQYF.

The J gene is TRBJ2-3, the V gene TRBV5-1, with 8 bases aligning to TRBD1. V trimming: 4 bases; J trimming: 0 bases; junction bases outside the gene matches: 7. The germline gives CDR1 SGHRS, CDR2 YFSETQ. There are 16 residues in the CDR3. The CDR3 loop is CASSRTGSLSTDTQYF. The CDR3 region has the DNA TGCGCCAGCAGCAGGACAGGGTCTTTAAGCACAGATACGCAGTATTTT.

This chain links TRBV5-8 with TRBJ2-2; D not resolved. V gave up 4 bases and J gave up 1 base, with 17 bases separating them. Germline V gene lookup returns CDR1 SGHTS and CDR2 YDEGEE. This CDR3 has 17 amino acids. The CDR3 region is CASSPAMAERNTGELFF. The CDR3 nucleotides read TGTGCCAGCAGCCCGGCCATGGCGGAGAGGAACACCGGGGAGCTGTTTTTT. The whole variable domain, remainder taken from reference TRBV5-8 and TRBJ2-2, is EAGVTQSPTHLIKTRGQQATLRCSPISGHTSVYWYQQALGLGLQFLLWYDEGEERNRGNFPPRFSGRQFPNYSSELNVNALELEDSALYLCASSPAMAERNTGELFFGEGSRLTVL.

This clone showed up just a few times. The chain recombines TRBV7-6 with TRBJ1-6; D is perhaps TRBD1 (5 bases). Trimming pared 2 bases from V and 10 bases from J, leaving 12 bases between. This CDR3 has 14 residues. Germline assignment: CDR1 SGHVS and CDR2 FNYEAQ. CDR3 nucleotides: TGTGCCAGCAGCTTAAGCGGGGCGAGGTCACCCCTCCACTTT. Encoded protein: CASSLSGARSPLHF.